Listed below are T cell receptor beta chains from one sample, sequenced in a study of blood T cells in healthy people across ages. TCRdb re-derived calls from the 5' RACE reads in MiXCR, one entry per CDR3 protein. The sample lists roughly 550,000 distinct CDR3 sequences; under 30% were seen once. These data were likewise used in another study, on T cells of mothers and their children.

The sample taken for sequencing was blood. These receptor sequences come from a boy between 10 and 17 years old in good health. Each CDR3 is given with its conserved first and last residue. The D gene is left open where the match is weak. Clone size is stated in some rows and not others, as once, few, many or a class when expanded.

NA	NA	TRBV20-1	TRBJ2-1	CSARPTSGSPTDEQFF	TGCAGTGCTAGACCAACCAGTGGCTCCCCTACGGATGAGCAGTTCTTC
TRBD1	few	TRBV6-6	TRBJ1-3	CASSSGTGESGNTIYF	TGTGCCAGCAGTTCCGGGACAGGGGAATCTGGAAACACCATATATTTT
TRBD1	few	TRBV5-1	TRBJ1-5	CASSQGDRRDQPQHF	TGCGCCAGCAGCCAGGGGGACAGGAGGGACCAGCCCCAGCATTTT
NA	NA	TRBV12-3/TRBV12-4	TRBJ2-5	CASRSQVQETQYF	TGTGCCAGCAGAAGCCAGGTCCAGGAGACCCAGTACTTC
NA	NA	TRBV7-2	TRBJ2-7	CASSFYGAGGEQYF	TGTGCCAGCAGCTTTTACGGGGCGGGCGGCGAGCAGTACTTC
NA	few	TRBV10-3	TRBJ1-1	CAISEAGVRGMNTEAFF	TGTGCCATCAGTGAGGCGGGGGTGAGGGGCATGAACACTGAAGCTTTCTTT
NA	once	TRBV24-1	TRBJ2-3	CATSDYGTDTQYF	TGTGCCACCAGTGATTATGGCACAGATACGCAGTATTTT
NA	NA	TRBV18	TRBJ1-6	CASSPSTGVGGETLHF	TGTGCCAGCTCACCTTCGACGGGAGTCGGGGGAGAGACCCTCCACTTT
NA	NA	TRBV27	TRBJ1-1	CASSLYQIGTEAFF	TGTGCCAGCAGTTTATATCAAATCGGCACTGAAGCTTTCTTT
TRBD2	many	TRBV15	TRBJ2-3	CATSISGGASDTQYF	TGTGCCACCAGCATTAGCGGGGGGGCCTCAGATACGCAGTATTTT
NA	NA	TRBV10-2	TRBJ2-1	CASTLGAYEQFF	TGCGCCAGCACTCTAGGGGCCTATGAGCAGTTCTTC
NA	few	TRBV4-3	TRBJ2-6	CASSQDRLSGANVLTF	TGCGCCAGCAGCCAGGATCGCCTCTCTGGGGCCAACGTCCTGACTTTC
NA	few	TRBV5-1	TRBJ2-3	CASSLGGRLPDTQYF	TGCGCCAGCAGCTTAGGAGGCAGGTTACCAGATACGCAGTATTTT
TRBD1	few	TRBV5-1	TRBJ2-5	CASSTPGTGKETQYF	TGCGCCAGCAGCACCCCCGGGACAGGGAAAGAGACCCAGTACTTC
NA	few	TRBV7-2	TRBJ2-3	CASSLLWDTQYF	TGTGCCAGCAGCTTACTATGGGATACGCAGTATTTT
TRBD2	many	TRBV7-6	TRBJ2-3	CASSLGAGVLTDTQYF	TGTGCCAGCAGCTTAGGAGCGGGGGTACTCACAGATACGCAGTATTTT
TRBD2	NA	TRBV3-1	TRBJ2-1	CASSPGLVNEQFF	TGTGCCAGCAGCCCGGGACTAGTCAATGAGCAGTTCTTC
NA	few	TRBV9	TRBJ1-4	CASSVGGLNEKLFF	TGTGCCAGCAGCGTAGGGGGGCTGAATGAAAAACTGTTTTTT
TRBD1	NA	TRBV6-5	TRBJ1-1	CASSYSITGDTEAFF	TGTGCCAGCAGTTACTCCATAACAGGGGACACTGAAGCTTTCTTT
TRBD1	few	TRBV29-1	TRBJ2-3	CSIGVTGGTDTQYF	TGCAGCATCGGAGTGACAGGGGGTACAGATACGCAGTATTTT
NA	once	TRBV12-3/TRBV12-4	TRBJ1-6	CASGSANNSPLHF	TGTGCCAGCGGTTCCGCAAACAATTCACCCCTCCACTTT
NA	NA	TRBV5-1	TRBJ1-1	CASSLDTPLNTEAFF	TGCGCCAGCAGCCTTGACACTCCTCTAAACACTGAAGCTTTCTTT
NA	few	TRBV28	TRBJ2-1	CASSPSSRHYNEQFF	TGTGCTAGCAGTCCCTCCTCCCGACACTACAATGAGCAGTTCTTC
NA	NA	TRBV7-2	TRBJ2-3	CASSPSPSTDTQYF	TGTGCCAGCAGCCCATCGCCTAGCACAGATACGCAGTATTTT
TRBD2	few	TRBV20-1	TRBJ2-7	CSAISGRVDEQYF	TGCAGTGCGATAAGCGGGAGGGTCGACGAGCAGTACTTC
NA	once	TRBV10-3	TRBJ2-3	CAISESRITDTQYF	TGTGCCATCAGTGAGTCTAGGATCACAGATACGCAGTATTTT
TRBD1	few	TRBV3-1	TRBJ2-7	CASSQAPGQGPYEQYF	TGTGCCAGCAGCCAGGCGCCGGGACAGGGACCCTACGAGCAGTACTTC
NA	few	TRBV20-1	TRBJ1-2	CSPGPPGYTF	TGCAGTCCTGGACCGCCCGGCTACACCTTC
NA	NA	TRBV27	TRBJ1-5	CASSFRGDGRNSNQPQHF	TGTGCCAGCAGTTTTAGGGGCGACGGTCGGAATAGCAATCAGCCCCAGCATTTT